One and the same sample provided the 23 T cell receptor beta chains below, sequenced in a study of blood T cells in healthy people across ages. Using a J-beta primer mix together with a sample-barcoded 5' primer, a second PCR was run for about 7 to 12 cycles. Via MiXCR, TCRdb re-called the 5' RACE reads, giving one row per CDR3 protein. The sample shows around 940,000 distinct CDR3 sequences, about 53% of them seen only once. What was sequenced was blood. Receptors originate from a woman aged 55 to 70 in good health.

The chain links TRBV20-1 to TRBJ1-5, with D tentatively TRBD1 (5 bases). The CDR3 consists of 15 residues. V lost 0 bases and J 0 bases, leaving 9 bases between the germline ends. The germline V gene encodes CDR1 DFQATT and CDR2 SNEGSKA (reference sequence). CDR3 in amino acids: CSARERGYSNQPQHF. DNA of the CDR3: TGCAGTGCTAGAGAGCGGGGGTATAGCAATCAGCCCCAGCATTTT.

The V call is TRBV7-8, the J call TRBJ2-7, with D uncertain. This CDR3 spans 14 amino acids. Looked up from germline, CDR1 is SGHVS and CDR2 is FQNEAQ. Trimming took off 4 bases at V and 3 bases at J, with 13 bases between the two ends. The CDR3 nucleotides are TGTGCCAGCAGCTATACTTACGGAAACTACGAGCAGTACTTC. It is translated as CASSYTYGNYEQYF.

This clonotype was detected once. The V gene is TRBV7-8, the J gene TRBJ1-1; D gene uncertain. The CDR3 has 13 residues. The ends were cut back, 3 bases at V and 1 base at J, with 6 bases in the middle. CDR1 SGHVS and CDR2 FQNEAQ come from the germline V gene. CDR3 sequence reads: CASSFQWNTEAFF. For the CDR3, the DNA is TGTGCCAGCAGCTTTCAGTGGAACACTGAAGCTTTCTTT.

This clonotype has only one observation. V gene TRBV28 combines with J gene TRBJ1-6; 7 bases line up with TRBD1. The CDR3 has 15 amino acids. The trim removed 4 bases at V and 6 bases at J, leaving 6 bases unmatched. Germline assignment: CDR1 MDHEN and CDR2 SYDVKM. The CDR3, as DNA: TGTGCCAGCAGTTCCCCGGGACAGATTAATTCACCCCTCCACTTT. It yields the protein CASSSPGQINSPLHF. Using reference TRBV28 and TRBJ1-6 for the parts outside the CDR3, the full variable domain is DVKVTQSSRYLVKRTGEKVFLECVQDMDHENMFWYRQDPGLGLRLIYFSYDVKMKEKGDIPEGYSVSREKKERFSLILESASTNQTSMYLCASSSPGQINSPLHFGNGTRLTVT.

V is TRBV19 and J is TRBJ2-3; possible D gene TRBD1, 5 bases. V was pared by 9 bases and J by 2 bases, with 12 bases between. There are 13 residues in the CDR3. Germline V gene data show CDR1 as LNHDA and CDR2 as SQIVND (reference sequence). CDR3 nucleotide sequence: TGTGCCAGCCACAGGTCATCCACAGATACGCAGTATTTT. Amino acids: CASHRSSTDTQYF.

This chain links TRBV7-9 with TRBJ2-5; D gene unclear. The DNA end favors TRBJ2-7, so the J call may be wrong. The CDR3 is made up of 13 amino acids. Germline V gene sequence: CDR1 SEHNR, CDR2 FQNEAQ (reference sequence). As DNA, the CDR3 is TGTGCCAGCAGCTTAGTACCGGTTGGCGAGCAGTACTTC. Protein sequence: CASSLVPVGEQYF.

The V call is TRBV18, the J call TRBJ1-2, with D maybe TRBD1 (5 bases). The CDR3 has 16 amino acids. Deletions cut 3 bases from V and 0 bases from J, with 14 bases between. CDR1 is KGHSH and CDR2 is LQKENI in the germline V gene. CDR3 sequence (DNA): TGTGCCAGCTCACCCGACAGAGGTCGGACTAACTATGGCTACACCTTC. Translated: CASSPDRGRTNYGYTF.

The count of this clonotype is one. The chain uses TRBV11-2 and TRBJ2-1, with 7 bases that match TRBD2. Germline trimming cut 1 base from V and 4 bases from J; bases unmatched to any gene: 4. There are 15 residues in the CDR3. Germline values: CDR1 SGHAT, CDR2 FQNNGV. The CDR3: CASSLVGRRYNEQFF. The CDR3 DNA follows: TGTGCCAGCAGCTTAGTCGGGAGGAGATACAATGAGCAGTTCTTC.

The chain is built from TRBV28 and TRBJ2-5, with a weak D call TRBD2 (7 bases). CDR1 is MDHEN, CDR2 SYDVKM, per germline. CDR3 size: 16 residues. Trimming took 7 bases from V and 1 from J, leaving 19 bases between them. The CDR3 loop reads CASKEGGVRGQETQYF. Here the CDR3 DNA reads TGTGCCAGCAAGGAGGGAGGGGTCAGGGGCCAAGAGACCCAGTACTTC.

This chain links TRBV10-3 with TRBJ2-3, with 14 bases aligning to TRBD2. Trimming cost V 4 bases and J 5 bases; bases outside gene matches: 5. Germline assignment: CDR1 ENHRY and CDR2 SYGVKD. The CDR3 sequence is 16 residues long. The CDR3 DNA reads as TGTGCCATCAGTGGGTCCGGGACTAGCGGGGGAGATACGCAGTATTTT. The encoded protein is CAISGSGTSGGDTQYF.

This clonotype was detected only once. V and J are TRBV7-9 and TRBJ2-3; D possibly corresponds to TRBD1 (5 bases). CDR3 length: 16 residues. The germline gives CDR1 SEHNR, CDR2 FQNEAQ (reference sequence). The ends were cut back, 5 bases at V and 9 bases at J, with 24 bases in the middle. CDR3 nucleotides: TGTGCCAGCAGCCCCCAACAGGTTGAGCCGGTGTACACGCAGTATTTT. Residues: CASSPQQVEPVYTQYF.

The rearrangement uses TRBV18 and TRBJ1-2, with D possibly TRBD1 on 6 matching bases. This CDR3 is 14 amino acids long. The V end was cut by 3 bases, the J end by 5 bases, with 13 bases between. The V gene's germline CDR1 is KGHSH and CDR2 LQKENI. The CDR3 DNA reads TGTGCCAGCTCACCGGTTTCAGGGGATTATGGCTACACCTTC. As protein: CASSPVSGDYGYTF.

The table lists this clonotype with a few counts. The chain joins TRBV7-2 to TRBJ2-7; D is unclear. Between the trimmed V and J ends, which lost 3 bases and 2 bases, there was a span of 11 bases. The germline gives CDR1 SGHTA, CDR2 FQGNSA. The CDR3 length is 14 residues. This CDR3 reads CASSFSRTTYEQYF. CDR3 in DNA: TGTGCCAGCAGCTTTTCCCGGACCACCTACGAGCAGTACTTC. The whole variable domain, filled in from reference TRBV7-2 and TRBJ2-7, reads GAGVSQSPSNKVTEKGKDVELRCDPISGHTALYWYRQSLGQGLEFLIYFQGNSAPDKSGLPSDRFSAERTGGSVSTLTIQRTQQEDSAVYLCASSFSRTTYEQYFGPGTRLTVT.

This chain joins TRBV6-5 and TRBJ1-1, with D uncertain. Trimming removed 6 bases from V and 8 bases from J, with 10 bases in between. The germline V gene has CDR1 MNHEY and CDR2 SVGAGI. The CDR3 is 11 amino acids. CDR3 bases: TGTGCCAGCAGGAGGGCTGGGGAAGCTTTCTTT. Translated, it gives CASRRAGEAFF.

This clonotype was seen repeatedly, ten times or more. J is TRBJ2-3 and V is TRBV28; tentative D call: TRBD2 (5 bases). V was shortened by 7 bases and J by 6 bases, with 14 bases between the two germline ends. Germline CDR1 is MDHEN and CDR2 is SYDVKM. There are 13 residues in the CDR3. The CDR3 nucleotides read TGTGCCAGCACCACCTACGGGGAGGATACGCAGTATTTT. Protein product: CASTTYGEDTQYF.

The V call is TRBV12-3 or TRBV12-4, the J call TRBJ2-2, with 11 nucleotides matching TRBD2. J was trimmed by 1 base and V by 6 bases; bases with no gene match: 4. The CDR3 runs 16 residues. CDR3 sequence reads: CASSPLAGENTGELFF. CDR3 coding DNA: TGTGCCAGCAGCCCACTAGCGGGAGAGAACACCGGGGAGCTGTTTTTT.

This clonotype was seen more than once but under ten times. The V and J genes are TRBV4-1 and TRBJ2-3; D may correspond to TRBD1 or TRBD2 (5 bases each). Trimming took off 3 bases at V and 2 bases at J, with 9 bases between the two ends. CDR3 length: 14 residues. Germline V CDR1 and CDR2: MGHRA, YSYEKL. Written as DNA, the CDR3 is TGCGCCAGCAGCCACGGGACCTTCACAGATACGCAGTATTTT. This encodes CASSHGTFTDTQYF.

This rearrangement joins TRBV12-3 or TRBV12-4 to TRBJ1-5, with TRBD1 matching over 8 bases. J lost 7 bases, V lost 6 bases, and 5 bases had no gene match. CDR3 length: 13 residues. CDR3 DNA sequence: TGTGCCAGCAGGGCCGACAGGGGCCAGCCCCAGCATTTT. This gives the protein CASRADRGQPQHF.

The chain has TRBV29-1 and TRBJ2-1, with a tentative D call TRBD2 (5 bases). The CDR3 has 14 amino acids. Germline-derived CDR1 and CDR2 are SQVTM and ANQGSEA. Trimming took off 4 bases at V and 0 bases at J, with 10 bases between the two ends. This CDR3 reads CSVGTGSSYNEQFF. In DNA, the CDR3 is TGCAGCGTTGGAACGGGGAGCTCCTACAATGAGCAGTTCTTC.

In this sample, this clonotype turned up a few times. J is TRBJ2-3 and V is TRBV2; D remains ambiguous. Germline V gene lookup returns CDR1 SNHLY and CDR2 FYNNEI. The CDR3 is made up of 15 amino acids. V was cut by 5 bases and J by 0 bases, with 12 bases left in between. The CDR3: CASSNGEPSTDTQYF. The CDR3 nucleotides read TGTGCCAGCAGTAATGGAGAGCCTAGCACAGATACGCAGTATTTT.

The rearrangement uses TRBV12-3 or TRBV12-4 and TRBJ2-2, with D maybe TRBD1 (5 bases). This CDR3 comprises 13 residues. Trimming removed 3 bases from V and 7 bases from J, with 9 bases in between. Here the CDR3 reads CASSFQGDGELFF. DNA for the CDR3: TGTGCCAGCAGTTTCCAGGGCGACGGGGAGCTGTTTTTT.

CDR3 nucleotide sequence: TGTGCCAGCAGCTACTGGGGCGAGGGGGACAAAAACATTCAGTACTTC. Translating gives CASSYWGEGDKNIQYF. The chain joins TRBV7-9 to TRBJ2-4, with D perhaps TRBD1 (6 bases). The CDR3 totals 16 residues. Trimming shortened V by 4 bases and J by 3 bases, and 16 bases separated the two germline ends. Germline lookup yields CDR1 SEHNR and CDR2 FQNEAQ (reference sequence).

The rearrangement links TRBV5-5 to TRBJ2-1, with D possibly TRBD1 on 6 matching bases. The CDR3 covers 14 residues. V was pared by 3 bases and J by 8 bases, with 15 bases between. CDR1 SGHKS and CDR2 YYEKEE come from the germline V gene (reference sequence). CDR3 nucleotide sequence: TGTGCCAGCAGCTCTCCTACAGGGCCCGATGAGCAGTTCTTC. Its translation: CASSSPTGPDEQFF.